Below, one T cell receptor (beta chain) is given with its context. Its target antigen remains unknown. Base qualities were left out, and no much larger clone turns up one base away. Donors were healthy HIV-negative adults with no recently reported acute infections or vaccinations. Every donor was a Caucasian adult residing in Nashville, Tennessee, USA. CD4+ T cells were enriched through magnetic negative selection, after which naive cells were positively selected on CD45RA and the remaining negative fraction served as the memory subset. Blood was collected by leukapheresis, and PBMCs were isolated by Ficoll-Histopaque density gradient centrifugation and then cryopreserved in liquid nitrogen vapor phase. Analytical flow cytometry was used to check the purity and quantity of every magnetically sorted T cell population. Each sorted fraction had its genomic DNA isolated and then quantified by UV absorbance on a Nanodrop 2000c.

The entry originates in a study of shared clonotypes between healthy human individuals (TCRdb year 2020). Notes on the research overall: Three men and two women, aged 18 to 49 years, made up the cohort. For each donor, CD4 naive and CD4 memory were each run on three plates, CD8 naive on two plates, and CD8 memory on one plate. To estimate repertoire size and how much clonotypes are shared between individuals, the study performed deep sequencing of blood TCR repertoires from five healthy adults. Different laboratories and diverse techniques were used to prepare libraries and sequence TCR repertoires, to increase sequencing depth and limit assay-specific biases. Leukapheresis yielded between about 0.8 and 8.9 billion PBMCs per donor. On the study overall, not on this receptor specifically: Because the study included a small number of donors, the genetic and exposure-history diversity represented was limited. Naive subsets generally had larger estimated clonotype richness than memory subsets did. Sampling was restricted to blood, and TCR repertoires in tissue are likely to differ from TCR repertoires in blood. Even with the large sequencing depth, rarefaction of the sorted-subset datasets indicated that sequencing was incomplete. Sharing across a few donors was observed for approximately 5% of naive CD4, less than 4% of naive CD8, 2% to 2.5% of memory CD4, and about 0.4% of memory CD8 clonotypes. Clonotypes shared by all four sorted-subset donors showed higher generation probabilities than non-shared clonotypes. Based on pairwise subsampling, the degree of clonotype sharing among donors was expected to be affected by sequencing depth.

The CDR3 goes from the cysteine to the phenylalanine over 14 residues. Solely the CDR3 DNA is kept, with 42 bases framed from the first base. The V end gives up 0 bases and the J end 8 bases, leaving 6 bases in the junction not matched to a gene. The germline V gene (reference sequence) supplies CDR1 SEHNR and CDR2 FQNEAQ. Using the deep immunoSEQ assay, multiplex PCR amplified TCR CDR3 regions from genomic DNA. For each cell subset, the extracted genomic DNA was distributed evenly across all wells of several immunoSEQ 96-well plates, and each plate served as one replicate. For sorted subsets, each replicate PCR was loaded with around 200 ng genomic DNA, equivalent to about 30,000 T cell genomes. Purified libraries were measured with a Qubit 3.0 fluorometer, size-checked on a Bioanalyzer 2100, and measured again with the KAPA Library Quantification kit. Every immunoSEQ 96-well plate was sequenced on a dedicated single-read 150-cycle Illumina NextSeq 550 flow cell. The original pipeline was this. Because the immunoSEQ output held only junctional sequences and lacked quality scores, the filtering could not match the filtering applied to full-length reads. To assign V/J genes and CDR3, sequences were annotated using PyIR, a Python wrapper for IgBLAST v1.9, with IMGT germline references. Reads were removed for weak V/J assignments (E-value above 1e-6), missing CDR3, stop codons, out-of-frame junctions, or ambiguous translated residues. V3J clonotypes were defined as sequences sharing the same inferred V gene, J gene, and CDR3 amino acid sequence. Percentage overlap between repertoires was calculated by dividing the number of shared unique clonotypes by the size of the smaller repertoire. Richness of each repertoire was evaluated using RTK rarefaction, the Chao1 estimator, and Recon v2.1 estimates of unobserved clonotypes. Generation probabilities for all TCRbeta clonotypes obtained by the gDNA method from a handful of donors were computed using OLGA. The table comes from immuneACCESS by way of TCRdb, which keeps in-frame sequences with V and J called. Part of the clones is missing from these tables; in studies checked, under half for an unresolved V gene and the rest for unknown reasons. That table gives V, J and clone size, and the DNA gave D and trimming. This sample gives approximately 2.4 million clones in total; more than 90% of them show up just once. The ten largest clones take up 0.1% to 0.15% of the sample.

The sequenced material came from naive CD4+ T cells sorted from blood. The cell subset or site label, read with the paper, signifies: CD45RA+ positively selected. The chain is encoded by TRBV7-9 joined to TRBJ1-1; 7 bases in between match TRBD1. The clonotype was recovered from a man aged 18 to 29 in good health. The sequenced DNA: TGTGCCAGCAGCTTAGCGGGGACAGAACCAGAAGCTTTCTTT. The resulting protein is CASSLAGTEPEAFF. The CDR3 plus the reference TRBV7-9 and TRBJ1-1 genes for the other parts give the full variable domain: DTGVSQNPRHKITKRGQNVTFRCDPISEHNRLYWYRQTLGQGPEFLTYFQNEAQLEKSRLLSDRFSAERPKGSFSTLEIQRTEQGDSAMYLCASSLAGTEPEAFFGQGTRLTVV.